These T cell receptor beta chains were read from a single sample in a study of cytomegalovirus exposure and HLA in healthy donors. Profiling relied on immunoSEQ multiplex PCR, and the TCRdb table lists in-frame clones only, not all of them. This table holds tens of thousands of clones, less than 85% found once. The sample taken for sequencing was PBMCs. The source of these receptors is a woman in her sixties or seventies in good health and CMV-seropositive. Both conserved end residues are part of each CDR3. The D gene is left open where the match is weak. The size field is filled for only some rows; it gives once, few, many or a size class.

v_call	j_call	d_call	clone_size	cdr3_nt	cdr3_aa
TRBV7-2	TRBJ2-5	TRBD1	.	TGTGCCAGCAGCCGGGACAGGGTACAAGAGACCCAGTACTTC	CASSRDRVQETQYF
TRBV7-6	TRBJ1-6	TRBD1	few	TGTGCCAGCAGCTTAGCGGAACAGGGGCTACCAAGGGGGTATAATTCACCCCTCCACTTT	CASSLAEQGLPRGYNSPLHF
TRBV5-1	TRBJ1-6	.	.	TGCGCCAGCAGCCCGGGGGTGTCCTATAATTCACCCCTCCACTTT	CASSPGVSYNSPLHF
TRBV19	TRBJ1-2	.	.	TGTGCCAGTAGTACCCCCAATACTCCCCTCTATGGCTACACCTTC	CASSTPNTPLYGYTF
TRBV27	TRBJ2-7	.	.	TGTGCCAGCAGTTTAAGAGACAGGTACGAGCAGTACTTC	CASSLRDRYEQYF
TRBV19	TRBJ1-4	.	.	TGTGCCAGTAGTCCCGCGGAGGTGGGCGGAGAAAAACTGTTTTTT	CASSPAEVGGEKLFF
TRBV9	TRBJ1-4	TRBD1	.	TGTGCCAGCAGCGTAGTTGGGGGGACAGGGAGTGAAAAACTGTTTTTT	CASSVVGGTGSEKLFF
TRBV10-3	TRBJ1-1	TRBD1	.	TGTGCCATCAGTGATAAACGACAGGGGGCAATGAACACTGAAGCTTTCTTT	CAISDKRQGAMNTEAFF
TRBV5-1	TRBJ1-1	.	.	TGCGCCAGCAGCACAGGAGCCATGAACACTGAAGCTTTCTTT	CASSTGAMNTEAFF
TRBV9	TRBJ1-3	.	.	TGTGCCAGCAGCGAAAGGACAACTTCCTCTGGAAACACCATATATTTT	CASSERTTSSGNTIYF
TRBV21-1	TRBJ1-2	.	.	TGTGCCAGCAGCAAAGACATTTCGGGACAGGGGGCGCGAACCTACTATGGCTACACCTTC	CASSKDISGQGARTYYGYTF
TRBV27	TRBJ2-2	TRBD2	.	TGTGCCAGCAGATCCCTCGAGCGGGGGTACACCGGGGAGCTGTTTTTT	CASRSLERGYTGELFF
TRBV6-1	TRBJ1-4	.	.	TGTGCCAGCAGTGTGGTCAGTAATGAAAAACTGTTTTTT	CASSVVSNEKLFF
TRBV18	TRBJ2-2	TRBD1	.	TGTGCCAGCTCACCCAGGACAGGGATCCCCGGGGAGCTGTTTTTT	CASSPRTGIPGELFF
TRBV27	TRBJ2-1	.	.	TGTGCCAGCCACGGTTGGAATGAGCAGTTCTTC	CASHGWNEQFF
TRBV27	TRBJ2-5	.	.	TGTGCCAGCAGTTTTAACTCCAGGGGAACATGGGAGACCCAGTACTTC	CASSFNSRGTWETQYF